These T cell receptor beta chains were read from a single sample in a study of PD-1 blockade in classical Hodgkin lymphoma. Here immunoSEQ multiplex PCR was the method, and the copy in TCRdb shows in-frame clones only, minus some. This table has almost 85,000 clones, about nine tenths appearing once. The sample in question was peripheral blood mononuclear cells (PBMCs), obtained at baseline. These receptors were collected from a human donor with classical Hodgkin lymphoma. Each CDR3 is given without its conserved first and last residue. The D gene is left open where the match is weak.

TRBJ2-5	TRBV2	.	ASTLGMGETQY
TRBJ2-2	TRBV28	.	ASSKNLGWATGELF
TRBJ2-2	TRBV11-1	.	ASSPQVNTGELF
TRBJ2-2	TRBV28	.	ASRVLTGELF
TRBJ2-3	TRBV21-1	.	ASSPPYRGTGVTRDTQY
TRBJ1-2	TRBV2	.	ASSPNYGYT
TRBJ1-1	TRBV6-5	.	ASSYLRGGQTEAF
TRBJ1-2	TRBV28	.	ASSFPGQALSGYT
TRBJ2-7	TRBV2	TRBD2	ASRRGLAGDHEQY
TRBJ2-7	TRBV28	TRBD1	ASSSESGTGSSYEQY
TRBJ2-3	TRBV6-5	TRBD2	ASRGTSGRSDTQY
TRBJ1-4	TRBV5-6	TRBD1	ASSFTDRPVLF
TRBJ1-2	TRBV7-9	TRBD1	ASRPGQENGYT
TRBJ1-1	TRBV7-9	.	ASSDRRGNTEAF
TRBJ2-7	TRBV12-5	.	ASGLATYEQY
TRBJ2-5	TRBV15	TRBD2	ATSRGLAVEETQY
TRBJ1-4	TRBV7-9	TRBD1	ASSRQGAKEKLF
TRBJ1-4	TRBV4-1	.	ASSQGENGKKTNEKLF
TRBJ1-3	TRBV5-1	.	ASSLDPQGRGNTIY
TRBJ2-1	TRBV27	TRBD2	ASSIRVAGSSYNEQF
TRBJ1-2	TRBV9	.	ASSVGGLTTYGYT
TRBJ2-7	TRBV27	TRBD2	ASSSQRGSSYEQY
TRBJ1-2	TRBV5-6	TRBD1	ASTRTGPNYGYT
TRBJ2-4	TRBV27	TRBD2	ASSPRTSGRVVKNIQY
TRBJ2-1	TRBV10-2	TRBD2	ASSEGGGGYNEQF
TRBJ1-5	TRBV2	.	ASRGRAGGNQPQH
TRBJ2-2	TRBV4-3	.	ASSQTVGNTGELF
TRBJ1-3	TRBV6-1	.	ASSPPGGNTIY
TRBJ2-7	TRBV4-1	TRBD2	ASSQEGGRAYEQY
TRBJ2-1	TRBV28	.	ASRLRRATEHNEQF
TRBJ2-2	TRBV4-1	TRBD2	ASSHPTSGSRVGGELF